The entry below gives a single T cell receptor beta chain sequence along with its context. This sample stems from a study of T cells in localized non-small cell lung cancer. Repertoires were generated with immunoSEQ multiplex PCR, while TCRdb's copy carries only in-frame clones and drops some. In the table there are over 25,000 clones, 78% of which are singletons. The length of the CDR3 is 14 residues. Germline loops: CDR1 SEHNR, CDR2 FQNEAQ (reference sequence). The germline V and J ends were trimmed by 3 bases and 3 bases, with 11 bases remaining between them. The sample consisted of peripheral blood, taken before any cancer treatment. This receptor was taken from a male donor aged 60 or over with stage II squamous cell lung carcinoma. This chain uses TRBV7-9 with TRBJ1-1; the D gene is possibly TRBD1 (5 bases). CDR3 loop: CASSFGTVDTEAFF. The CDR3 bases are TGTGCCAGCAGCTTCGGGACCGTGGACACTGAAGCTTTCTTT.